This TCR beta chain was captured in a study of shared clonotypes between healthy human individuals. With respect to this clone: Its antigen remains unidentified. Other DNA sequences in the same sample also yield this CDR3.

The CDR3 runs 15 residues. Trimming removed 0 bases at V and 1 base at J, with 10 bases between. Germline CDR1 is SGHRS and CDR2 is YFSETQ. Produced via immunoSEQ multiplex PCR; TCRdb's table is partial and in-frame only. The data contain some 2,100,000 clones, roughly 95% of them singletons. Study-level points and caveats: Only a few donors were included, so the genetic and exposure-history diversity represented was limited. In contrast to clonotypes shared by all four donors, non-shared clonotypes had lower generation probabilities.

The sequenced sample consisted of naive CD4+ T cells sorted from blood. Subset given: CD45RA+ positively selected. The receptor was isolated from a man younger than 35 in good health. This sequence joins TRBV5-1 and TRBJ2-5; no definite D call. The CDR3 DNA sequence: TGCGCCAGCAGCTTGGGGGCGTCTGGCCAAGAGACCCAGTACTTC. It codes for CASSLGASGQETQYF.